The text below deals with one T cell receptor beta chain. Its specific antigen is unknown. Per-base qualities were not stored, and no clone one base away is much larger. The CDR3 regions of human TCRbeta chains were subjected to immunosequencing. Processing in the source paper ran as follows. Repertoire TCRs were checked for matches against a reference library of SARS-CoV-2-specific TCRs that had been generated using the MIRA antigen-specificity platform. Breadth was defined as the fraction of unique TCRs that were SARS-CoV-2-associated. Depth was defined as the fraction of total T cells that were SARS-CoV-2-associated. Using the MIRA data, each spike-specific TCR was assigned both to the spike region to which the TCR was reactive and to a CD4 or CD8 class. Log10-transformed breadth and depth values were compared by one-way ANOVA with Sidak's multiple comparisons tests. The clones in this table, taken by TCRdb from immuneACCESS, are in-frame only. Not every clone is retained; where verified, under half of the shortfall comes from an unresolved V gene, and the cause of the rest is unknown. The DNA was the basis for D and trimming; V, J and clone size are from that table. The sample includes 70,000 or so clones, with roughly 85% observed a single time. 25% of the sample is taken by the ten largest.

Reading the label with the study, this specimen's time point is: about 28 days (+/-7) after the second vaccine dose. AZD1222 recipients whose second dose came at about 4 weeks and those whose second dose came at about 12 weeks were combined into one group, since spike-specific TCR depth and breadth did not differ between the two schedules. Vaccinee samples came from UK trials COV001 and COV002, including a single-blind randomized controlled phase 2/3 trial of AZD1222 (ChAdOx1 nCoV-19) in healthy adults. Trial participant PBMC samples were collected at day 0 and day 28 after the second dose for TCRbeta chain sequencing. The entry originates in a study of T cell responses to AZD1222 COVID-19 vaccine (dated by TCRdb to the early 2020s). About the full investigation: TCR sequencing was performed for over 230 trial participants, of whom 200 to 220 were given two doses of AZD1222 and roughly 25 were given two doses of MenACWY control vaccine. Trial participants were enrolled by age into subgroups of 18-55, 56-69 and 70-plus years, and around 150, 28 and 57 TCR-sequenced participants, respectively, were included in these subgroups.

General study outcomes and caveats: Because no day 14 peak-response samples were available, repertoires were characterized only after the peak T cell response. Participants were mostly white British, with more females than males. The authors suggested clonal diversity may have been underestimated. Only 5 to 7 AZD1222 recipients were SARS-CoV-2 seropositive at baseline, limiting conclusions about previously exposed vaccinees. The 56-69-year group was small, and its depth increase did not reach significance, likely because of low power. Epitopes outside the regions mutated in the B.1.351 and B.1.1.7 variants were reportedly recognized by nearly half of the unique spike-specific TCRs. After two AZD1222 doses, spike-specific TCR breadth and depth were significantly higher than at day 0 and than in MenACWY recipients. CD4 TCRs associated with the vaccine covered the entire spike protein, and the dominant responses were in regions 160-218 and 743-854.

The TCR sequence derives from an adult who received the AZD1222 COVID-19 vaccine. This specimen was peripheral blood, taken 28 days after the second AZD1222 dose.

The encoded CDR3 is CASSERRSGAYNEQFF. The DNA sequence is TGTGCCAGCAGCGAAAGAAGAAGCGGGGCCTACAATGAGCAGTTCTTC. The rearranged chain carries TRBV7-2 and TRBJ2-1, with 7 junctional bases fitting TRBD2. There are 16 amino acids in the CDR3, from cysteine to phenylalanine inclusive. CDR3 DNA only is kept here, 48 bases in frame from base 1. CDR1 and CDR2, per the germline V gene, are SGHTA and FQGNSA. V lost 5 bases and J lost 2 bases, and the count of bases not matched to a germline gene is 9.